A single sample gave rise to the 8 T cell receptor beta chains below, sequenced in a study of metastatic and nonmetastatic thyroid tumors. TCRdb re-called the PCR reads via MiXCR. The sample holds 18,000 or so clones, 21% seen once. Prior to thyroid surgery, none of the patients had received any treatment. The sequenced sample consisted of tumor tissue. These receptors were obtained from a female donor with papillary thyroid cancer or a benign thyroid nodule (not recorded which). Some clones in this sample may be carry-over from other donors' samples.

This clone was counted at least ten times. The chain links TRBV6-4 to TRBJ2-1; 12 bases are a match to TRBD2. The CDR3 totals 15 residues. Per the germline V gene, CDR1 is MRHNA and CDR2 is SNTAGT. Trimming cost V 0 bases and J 7 bases; bases outside gene matches: 1. The CDR3, as DNA: TGTGCCAGCAGTGACTCGACTAGCGGGAGTAATGAGCAGTTCTTC. Translation gives CASSDSTSGSNEQFF.

This rearrangement joins TRBV20-1 to TRBJ1-2; TRBD1 might be the D (6 bases). This CDR3 comprises 13 residues. V gave up 0 bases and J gave up 7 bases, with 12 bases separating them. Per germline, CDR1 DFQATT and CDR2 SNEGSKA (reference sequence). CDR3 coding DNA: TGCAGTGCTAGAGATCCTGGGGGCGCTGGCTACACCTTC. Encoded protein: CSARDPGGAGYTF.

V usage is TRBV20-1 and J usage is TRBJ2-7; D may be TRBD1 (6 bases). Germline V gives CDR1 DFQATT, CDR2 SNEGSKA (reference sequence). This CDR3 has 18 residues. Trimming cost V 6 bases and J 6 bases, with 33 bases left between them. CDR3 nucleotides: TGCAGTGCCGCAGGTGGGGGCAGCAGCCCGTTTCCTATGTGCGAGCAGTACTTC. Its translation is CSAAGGGSSPFPMCEQYF.

Of note for this clone: A junction boundary mismatches the germline segment, possibly from a read error. This sequence joins TRBV16 and TRBJ2-7, with D perhaps TRBD1 or TRBD2 (5 bases each). There are 15 residues in the CDR3. Germline V CDR1 and CDR2: KGHSY, FQNENV. The CDR3 region is CASSQSPRGGNEQCF. CDR3 bases: TGTGCCAGCAGCCAATCACCTCGGGGCGGCAACGAGCAGTGCTTC.

This chain joins TRBV3-1 and TRBJ2-5; 9 nucleotides align to TRBD2. J lost 2 bases, V lost 6 bases, and 10 bases had no gene match. In germline, CDR1 is LGHDT, CDR2 YNNKEL (reference sequence). This CDR3 region has 16 residues. Written as DNA, the CDR3 is TGTGCCAGCAGTCGTAGCGGGGGAACGGGGCAAGAGACCCAGTACTTC. Its protein product is CASSRSGGTGQETQYF.

This clone was recorded at least ten times. The V gene is TRBV6-1, the J gene TRBJ1-3; D not certain. CDR3 length: 16 residues. The V end was cut by 2 bases, the J end by 4 bases, with 15 bases between. Germline V lookup: CDR1 MNHNS, CDR2 SASEGT. This chain's CDR3 is CASSEWRNRRGNTIYF. CDR3 nucleotide sequence: TGTGCCAGCAGTGAATGGAGGAACAGAAGAGGAAACACCATATATTTT.

J is TRBJ1-1 and V is TRBV5-1, with TRBD1 matching over 10 bases. CDR1 SGHRS and CDR2 YFSETQ come from the germline V gene. V lost 3 bases, J lost 6 bases, and 2 bases stayed unmatched. This CDR3 has 13 residues. The CDR3 loop reads CASSWGQGSEAFF. Here the CDR3 DNA reads TGCGCCAGCAGCTGGGGACAGGGGTCTGAAGCTTTCTTT.

This clone has more than one count but fewer than ten. This chain links TRBV5-1 with TRBJ1-2; D unresolved. Germline CDR1 is SGHRS and CDR2 is YFSETQ. Trimming shortened V by 0 bases and J by 1 base, and 7 bases separated the two germline ends. The CDR3 spans 14 residues. CDR3 sequence reads: CASSLEGFNYGYTF. CDR3 bases: TGCGCCAGCAGCTTGGAAGGGTTTAACTATGGCTACACCTTC. The full variable domain, in which reference TRBV5-1 and TRBJ1-2 provide the parts outside the CDR3, is KAGVTQTPRYLIKTRGQQVTLSCSPISGHRSVSWYQQTPGQGLQFLFEYFSETQRNKGNFPGRFSGRQFSNSRSEMNVSTLELGDSALYLCASSLEGFNYGYTFGSGTRLTVV.